This entry describes one T cell receptor (beta chain). Its target antigen remains unknown. The record has no base qualities; no much larger clone is one base away. These data come from a study of blood T cell repertoires in COVID-19 (TCRdb year 2020). Regarding the research as a whole: Samples from collaborators originated in the United States, Italy and Spain and spanned both the acute and convalescent phases of COVID-19. Where available, HLA class I and class II types were obtained from metadata supplied by the sample provider rather than from assay-based typing. The repertoires were released in a freely available public database meant as a resource for research on the immune response to SARS-CoV-2. The samples were drawn from two sources: the first 160 participants of the ongoing ImmuneRACE study, and 1,200 or so subjects contributed by 6 global collaborators. A de-identified subject ID, COVID-19 status, age in years and sex were almost always included in the sample metadata. Subjects who had been exposed to COVID-19, were actively infected with it, or had recovered from it provided the deeply sampled blood TCRbeta repertoires that made up the dataset. The material from the prospective study consisted of cDNA or gDNA derived from T cells, B-cell-depleted T cells, or PBMCs. General findings and caveats noted by the study authors: The amount of clinical and demographic metadata varied by source and participant and was provided uncurated.

Collaborating institutions collected whole blood in K2EDTA tubes following their own protocols. Collaborator samples were shipped for TCRbeta analysis as frozen whole blood, isolated PBMCs, or DNA extracted from either sample type. TCRbeta CDR3 regions were amplified from genomic DNA by means of the immunoSEQ Assay, a bias-controlled multiplex PCR. The study's own analysis went as follows. The number of nucleated cells in each sample was estimated by amplification of reference gene primers within the assay. To quantify the absolute abundance of each unique TCRbeta CDR3 rearrangement, sequence reads were collapsed and filtered. Productive Simpson clonality was computed per sample as the square root of Simpson's diversity index over productive rearrangements. The source is immuneACCESS, and TCRdb retained only in-frame sequences with V and J called. Part of the clones is not carried over; for the studies checked, unresolved V genes explain less than half of this, and the remainder is unexplained. The D gene and trimming were derived from the DNA, and the V and J assignments and clone size from that table. The sample includes 380,000 or so clones, with roughly 90% observed a single time. The top ten constitute roughly 1.2% of the sample.

The CDR3 runs 15 residues from the cysteine to the phenylalanine. Only the CDR3 DNA is retained, 45 bases long and in frame from the first base. The CDR1 and CDR2 encoded by the germline V gene are LGHNA and YSLEER. V sheds 1 base and J sheds 3 bases, leaving 7 bases between their ends. The receptor was isolated from a middle-aged man with acute or convalescent COVID-19. The chain joins TRBV4-3 to TRBJ2-6; TRBD2 could be the D gene, as 6 bases match. Sequenced material: peripheral blood. The CDR3 reads CASSQARGGANVLTF. The sequenced DNA is TGCGCCAGCAGCCAAGCGCGGGGTGGGGCCAACGTCCTGACTTTC.